A selection of T cell receptor beta chains follows, all from one sample in a study of T cell responses to AZD1222 COVID-19 vaccine. The method was immunoSEQ multiplex PCR; TCRdb's version includes in-frame clones alone and lacks a portion of them. Here the sample spans about 140,000 clones, around nine tenths being singletons. The sample was peripheral blood, taken on day 0 of AZD1222 vaccination. The origin of the receptors is an adult in good health. The CDR3 runs from the conserved cysteine through the conserved F or W. Fields, in order: D gene, clone size, J gene, V gene, CDR3 DNA, CDR3 protein. D genes are given only for firm matches. Part of the rows lack a size; the others show once, few, many or a class for expanded clones.

TRBD2,.,TRBJ2-3,TRBV5-1,TGCGCCAGCAGCTCCAGGACTAGCGGGGGTAACACAGATACGCAGTATTTT,CASSSRTSGGNTDTQYF
.,.,TRBJ1-5,TRBV2,TGTGCCAGCAGTGATAGGGCCCTAGGGGCTTATCAGCCCCAGCATTTT,CASSDRALGAYQPQHF
TRBD1,.,TRBJ2-7,TRBV6-2/TRBV6-3,TGTGCCAGCAGTCGGCCGGGACAGGGATCCGAGCAGTACTTC,CASSRPGQGSEQYF
TRBD1,.,TRBJ2-1,TRBV5-4,TGTGCCAGCAGCTCACCAGACAGGGTCCAGCACAATGAGCAGTTCTTC,CASSSPDRVQHNEQFF
.,.,TRBJ2-1,TRBV12-5,TGTGCTAGTGGTTTGTCTGGCGCGGGTCGATACTACAATGAGCAGTTCTTC,CASGLSGAGRYYNEQFF
TRBD1,.,TRBJ2-1,TRBV2,TGTGCCAGCAGTCAAACCCGGGACAGGATCTACAATGAGCAGTTCTTC,CASSQTRDRIYNEQFF
TRBD2,.,TRBJ2-1,TRBV5-6,TGTGCCAGCATCAAAGAGCGGGGGGCCACGGTAAACAATGAGCAGTTCTTC,CASIKERGATVNNEQFF
.,.,TRBJ1-5,TRBV7-9,TGTGCCAGCAGCCCAACAGGGAGTCAGCCCCAGCATTTT,CASSPTGSQPQHF
.,.,TRBJ1-5,TRBV7-2,TGTGCCAGCAGCTTCACAGGTAATAGCAATCAGCCCCAGCATTTT,CASSFTGNSNQPQHF
TRBD1,.,TRBJ1-1,TRBV18,TGTGCCAGCTCACAACAGGGGCAGGGCACTGAAGCTTTCTTT,CASSQQGQGTEAFF
.,.,TRBJ2-4,TRBV9,TGTGCCAGCAGCCCCAACGGGAACATTCAGTACTTC,CASSPNGNIQYF
.,.,TRBJ2-7,TRBV11-2,TGTGCCAGCAGCTTAGACGTGTTGGGGGCCCGCTACGAGCAGTACTTC,CASSLDVLGARYEQYF
TRBD1,once,TRBJ1-2,TRBV28,TGTGCCAGCAGAAGTCCCGGGACAGGGAACTATGGCTACACCTTC,CASRSPGTGNYGYTF
TRBD2,.,TRBJ2-7,TRBV4-2,TGTGCCAGCAGCCAAGATCCTAGCGGCTACGAGCAGTACTTC,CASSQDPSGYEQYF
.,.,TRBJ1-1,TRBV11-2,TGTGCCAGCAGCTTAGAATTGGGGGTGATAGGGAACACTGAAGCTTTCTTT,CASSLELGVIGNTEAFF
.,.,TRBJ1-2,TRBV28,TGTGCCAGCAGTTCACGATCACCGGGACACCGAAACTATGGCTACACCTTC,CASSSRSPGHRNYGYTF
TRBD2,.,TRBJ2-5,TRBV5-4,TGTGCCAGCAGCACGGGACTAGCGGGGAAAGAGACCCAGTACTTC,CASSTGLAGKETQYF
.,once,TRBJ2-1,TRBV9,TGTGCCAGCAGCGTAGCCGGGAGTGGGTACAATGAGCAGTTCTTC,CASSVAGSGYNEQFF
TRBD2,few,TRBJ2-7,TRBV28,TGTGCCAGCAGCCGAAGCGGGAGTGGGTACGAGCAGTACTTC,CASSRSGSGYEQYF
.,.,TRBJ2-7,TRBV29-1,TGCAGCGTTGAAGATCAGGGTCTCTCCTACGAGCAGTACTTC,CSVEDQGLSYEQYF
.,.,TRBJ1-2,TRBV2,TGTGCCAGCAGCGCAGGGAGTAACTATGGCTACACCTTC,CASSAGSNYGYTF
.,.,TRBJ2-1,TRBV5-1,TGCGCCAGCAGCCCTCAGGGGTTGCGGGGCCCTGGGAGTGAGCAGTTCTTC,CASSPQGLRGPGSEQFF
.,.,TRBJ1-1,TRBV7-8,TGTGCCAGCAGCCCGAGACAGCCACGGAACACTGAAGCTTTCTTT,CASSPRQPRNTEAFF
.,.,TRBJ2-7,TRBV5-1,TGCGCCAGCAGCTTACCGGGACACACCTCCTACGAGCAGTACTTC,CASSLPGHTSYEQYF
TRBD1,few,TRBJ1-1,TRBV12-3/TRBV12-4,TGTGCCAGCAGTTCCAGGGGGCAGGCTTTCTTT,CASSSRGQAFF
TRBD1,.,TRBJ2-7,TRBV5-1,TGCGCCAGCAGCCCACTGGACAGGGGAACGAACGAGCAGTACTTC,CASSPLDRGTNEQYF
.,.,TRBJ1-2,TRBV6-5,TGTGCCAGCAGTCCCCTCTGGGAGAGAACAGGTGGCTACACCTTC,CASSPLWERTGGYTF
.,once,TRBJ2-6,TRBV6-5,TGTGCCAGCAGTTTAGTAGTCTCCGGGGCCAACGTCCTGACTTTC,CASSLVVSGANVLTF
TRBD1,once,TRBJ1-5,TRBV5-4,TGTGCCAGCAGCCGTGACAGGGGGAACAATCAGCCCCAGCATTTT,CASSRDRGNNQPQHF
.,once,TRBJ1-3,TRBV4-2,TGTGCCAGCAGCCAAGAAAGTATCAGGGGCTCTGGAAACACCATATATTTT,CASSQESIRGSGNTIYF